This T cell receptor beta chain emerged from a study of radiation and T cells in renal cell carcinoma. Method: immunoSEQ multiplex PCR; TCRdb's copy keeps in-frame clones and lacks some. Among 130,000 or so clones listed, over 80% were seen once. From germline, CDR1 is ENHRY and CDR2 SYGVKD. Trimming removed 6 bases at V and 5 bases at J, with 13 bases between. The CDR3 has 13 amino acids. Sample time point: baseline pretreatment blood. Noted treatment: 15 Gy SBRT to primary tumor, nephrectomy 4 weeks later. After SBRT, blood was collected at 2 and 4 weeks, plus baseline. The receptor comes from a woman aged 50 to 60 with renal cell carcinoma. This chain connects TRBV10-3 to TRBJ2-5, with D possibly TRBD1 on 7 matching bases. The specimen was blood, collected from a patient whose treatment included radiotherapy and nephrectomy. The CDR3 sequence is CAIRDRDWETQYF. The CDR3 DNA reads as TGTGCCATCAGAGACAGGGACTGGGAGACCCAGTACTTC.